These T cell receptor beta chains were read from a single sample in a study of early T cells in non-severe SARS-CoV-2 infection. TCRdb processed the 5' RACE reads anew with MiXCR; each CDR3 protein has one entry. The table has about 61,000 distinct CDR3 sequences, around 9.9% seen once. Material: whole blood. The receptors stem from an adult who was a healthcare worker with PCR-confirmed SARS-CoV-2 infection or an uninfected control (not recorded which). The CDR3 runs from the conserved cysteine through the conserved F or W. The D gene is left open where the match is weak. Where a row states a size, it is once, few, many or the class of an expanded clone; other rows omit it.

d_call	clone_size	cdr3_length	v_call	j_call	cdr3_nt	cdr3_aa
NA	many	17	TRBV7-2	TRBJ1-5	TGTGCCAGCAGCGCCAAACCCTTGGGACACCTCAATCAGCCCCAGCATTTT	CASSAKPLGHLNQPQHF
NA	many	13	TRBV6-1	TRBJ2-3	TGTGCCAGCAGACGGGACGAGGGAGATACGCAGTATTTT	CASRRDEGDTQYF
NA	few	17	TRBV5-1	TRBJ2-3	TGCGCCAGCAGCTTGGGAGGGGCTAGCTTGGGCCCGGATACGCAGTATTTT	CASSLGGASLGPDTQYF
NA	many	15	TRBV29-1	TRBJ1-1	TGCAGCGTTGAAGATTTTATAACGGGGAACACTGAAGCTTTCTTT	CSVEDFITGNTEAFF
NA	NA	13	TRBV10-1	TRBJ2-2	TGCGCCAGCAGTGAGTCCGGGGTCGGGGAGCTGTTTTTT	CASSESGVGELFF
TRBD2	few	15	TRBV2	TRBJ2-5	TGTGCCAGCACCGGCGGGGGGCGACTCCAAGAGACCCAGTACTTC	CASTGGGRLQETQYF
TRBD1	many	14	TRBV2	TRBJ2-1	TGTGCCAGCGAGAGGGACAGCTTCTACAATGAGCAGTTCTTC	CASERDSFYNEQFF
NA	many	14	TRBV6-5	TRBJ1-6	TGTGCCAGCAGAGGCATGGGCGACAGTTCACCCCTCCACTTT	CASRGMGDSSPLHF
TRBD1	many	16	TRBV5-4	TRBJ1-4	TGTGCCAGCAGCTTAAGAGGCACAGGGGGCAGTGAAAAACTGTTTTTT	CASSLRGTGGSEKLFF
NA	many	16	TRBV5-1	TRBJ2-1	TGCGCCAGCAGCTTCCCCGATAAAAGCTCCTACAATGAGCAGTTCTTC	CASSFPDKSSYNEQFF
NA	NA	17	TRBV5-1	TRBJ1-1	TGCGCCAGCAGCTTGACAGGAGAATCACATAGGAACACTGAAGCTTTCTTT	CASSLTGESHRNTEAFF
NA	many	13	TRBV6-6	TRBJ1-2	TGTGCCAGTCGACAGTCCTCTTCCTATGGCTACACCTTC	CASRQSSSYGYTF